This is a list of T cell receptor beta chains from one sample in a study of OX40 agonist ivuxolimab in advanced cancers. Sequencing was performed with immunoSEQ multiplex PCR; in TCRdb, only in-frame clones are kept and a portion is missing. Altogether about 73,000 clones are present, around 85% being singletons, with the ten largest covering about 0.75%. The source material was CD4+ or CD8+ T cells sorted from blood, sampled in a trial of the OX40 agonist ivuxolimab. The source is an adult with an advanced solid tumor such as melanoma, head and neck, liver or kidney cancer. The CDR3 runs from the conserved cysteine through the conserved F or W. Fields, in order: clone size, D gene, J gene, V gene, CDR3 DNA, CDR3 protein. The D gene is left open where the match is weak. Clone size is not always given. Where it is, it says once, few, many or a class for expanded clones.

>-|TRBD1|TRBJ2-3|TRBV4-3
TGCGCCAGCAGCCAGGGACAGGACCCCACAGATACGCAGTATTTT
CASSQGQDPTDTQYF
>-|TRBD1|TRBJ1-4|TRBV5-1
TGCGCCAGCAGCCTGCGGACAGGGGGAGAAAAACTGTTTTTT
CASSLRTGGEKLFF
>few|TRBD1|TRBJ2-2|TRBV9
TGTGCCAGCAGCGGACAGGGGGCGGTCGGGGAGCTGTTTTTT
CASSGQGAVGELFF
>-|TRBD1|TRBJ2-7|TRBV2
TGTGCCAGCAGCAGGGACAGGCACTACGAGCAGTACTTC
CASSRDRHYEQYF
>once|TRBD1|TRBJ2-7|TRBV2
TGTGCCAGCTGCGCCGGGGACAGGGTTTACGAGCAGTACTTC
CASCAGDRVYEQYF
>-|TRBD1|TRBJ2-2|TRBV6-4
TGTGCCAGCAGTGCTCGACAGGGACACACCGGGGAGCTGTTTTTT
CASSARQGHTGELFF
>-|TRBD1|TRBJ1-2|TRBV29-1
TGCAGCGTTGATGGACAGGGTATCAACTATGGCTACACCTTC
CSVDGQGINYGYTF
>-|-|TRBJ2-7|TRBV29-1
TGCAGCCCCCGGGGACCAAACTACGAGCAGTACTTC
CSPRGPNYEQYF
>-|TRBD1|TRBJ1-6|TRBV14
TGTGCCAGCAGCCACGAAACTAGGGGGCTCTTTTCACCCCTCCACTTT
CASSHETRGLFSPLHF
>once|-|TRBJ2-7|TRBV20-1
TGCAGTGCTAGAAGGAGATACGAGCAGTACTTC
CSARRRYEQYF
>-|-|TRBJ1-1|TRBV5-6
TGTGCCAGCAGCTCCCTTCAGCAGGATGGGGCCAGAAACACTGAAGCTTTCTTT
CASSSLQQDGARNTEAFF